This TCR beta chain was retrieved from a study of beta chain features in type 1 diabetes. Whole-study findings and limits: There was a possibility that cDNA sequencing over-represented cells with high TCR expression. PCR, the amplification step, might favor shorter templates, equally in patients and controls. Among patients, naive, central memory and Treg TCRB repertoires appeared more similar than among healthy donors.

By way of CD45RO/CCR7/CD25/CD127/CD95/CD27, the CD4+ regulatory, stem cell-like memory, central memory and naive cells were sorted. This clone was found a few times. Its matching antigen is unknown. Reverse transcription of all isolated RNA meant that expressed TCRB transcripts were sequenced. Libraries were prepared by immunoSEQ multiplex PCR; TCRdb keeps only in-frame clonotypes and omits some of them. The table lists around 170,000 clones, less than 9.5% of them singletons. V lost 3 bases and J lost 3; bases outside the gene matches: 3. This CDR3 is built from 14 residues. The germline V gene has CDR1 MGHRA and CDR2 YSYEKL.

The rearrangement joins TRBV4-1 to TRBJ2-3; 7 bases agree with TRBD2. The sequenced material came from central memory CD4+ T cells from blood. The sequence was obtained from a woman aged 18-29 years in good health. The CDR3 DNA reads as TGCGCCAGCAGCCAGCCCGGGGGGACAGATACGCAGTATTTT. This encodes CASSQPGGTDTQYF.